The 21 T cell receptor beta chains reported below all come from one sample, sequenced in a study of prognosis after radiotherapy for stage I lung cancer. Using two-round multiplex PCR, the authors amplified TCR beta CDR3 from genomic DNA. Individual primers that were specific to each TRBV and TRBJ gene served in first-round PCR. MiXCR was run by TCRdb on the multiplex PCR reads, yielding one entry per CDR3 protein. The sample has 13,000 or so distinct CDR3 sequences, 47% seen once. Sequencing used PBMCs, obtained before or after stereotactic body radiation therapy (not recorded which). The receptors here all came from a donor over 45 with non-small cell lung cancer.

This clonotype has a handful of counts. A far larger clone is only one base removed, so a read error is likely. The chain links TRBV6-2 or TRBV6-3 to TRBJ2-7; 7 positions match TRBD2. The CDR3 is 16 amino acids. Germline values: CDR1 MNHEY, CDR2 SVGEGT. J lost 7 bases, V lost 5 bases, and 17 bases had no gene match. The CDR3 nucleotides read TGTGCCAGCAGTGAATTCGGGAGGACCCCCAACAATGAGCAGTACTTC. Encoded protein: CASSEFGRTPNNEQYF.

With respect to this clonotype: A much bigger clone sits one base away, suggesting this may be a read error. The chain links TRBV20-1 to TRBJ1-1; the D is unclear. V was trimmed by 4 bases and J by 11 bases, leaving 17 bases between them. CDR1 DFQATT and CDR2 SNEGSKA come from the germline V gene (reference sequence). The CDR3 consists of 12 residues. CDR3 bases: TGCAGTGCTATAATGTCGGGCTCTAACGCTTTCTTT. It specifies CSAIMSGSNAFF.

As concerns this clonotype: A much more abundant neighbour one base away suggests this may be a read error. This chain joins TRBV5-1 and TRBJ2-5, with D tentatively TRBD2 (6 bases). Germline loops: CDR1 SGHRS, CDR2 YFSETQ. The CDR3 length is 17 residues. Trimming took 4 bases from V and 7 from J, leaving 26 bases between them. CDR3 bases: TGCGCCAGCAGCCCCAGACCACTAGCTTTCGGTTCAGGGACCCAGTACTTC. Its translation is CASSPRPLAFGSGTQYF. Full variable domain (outside the CDR3, taken from reference TRBV5-1 and TRBJ2-5): KAGVTQTPRYLIKTRGQQVTLSCSPISGHRSVSWYQQTPGQGLQFLFEYFSETQRNKGNFPGRFSGRQFSNSRSEMNVSTLELGDSALYLCASSPRPLAFGSGTQYFGPGTRLLVL.

With respect to this clonotype: One junction end disagrees with the germline gene, perhaps due to a read error. The rearrangement uses TRBV15 and TRBJ2-5; weak D call: TRBD2 (5 bases). The CDR3 has 14 amino acids. Germline loops: CDR1 LNHNV, CDR2 YYDKDF (reference sequence). CDR3 nucleotides: TGTGCCACCAGTAGAGGGCGGCGGCAAGACACCCAGTACTTC. Protein: CATSRGRRQDTQYF.

The chain uses TRBV3-1 and TRBJ2-6, with D uncertain. CDR3 length equals 15 residues. Between the trimmed V and J ends, which lost 2 bases and 0 bases, there was a span of 5 bases. From germline, CDR1 is LGHDT and CDR2 YNNKEL (reference sequence). The CDR3 region is CASSQQYSGANVLTF. In DNA form, the CDR3 reads TGTGCCAGCAGCCAACAGTACTCTGGGGCCAACGTCCTGACTTTC.

This clonotype was picked up one time. This sequence joins TRBV28 and TRBJ2-5, with TRBD1 matching 7 bases. V was clipped by 6 bases and J by 2 bases; unmatched bases: 12. Germline V gives CDR1 MDHEN, CDR2 SYDVKM. This CDR3 comprises 16 residues. DNA for the CDR3: TGTGCCAGCAGCCGTATGAGGGCAGGGGGTCAAGAGACCCAGTACTTC. Amino acid sequence: CASSRMRAGGQETQYF.

This clonotype has a count of ten or more. The CDR3, as DNA: TGTGCTAGTGGTATGGGACTACTCACAGATACGCAGTATTTT. Amino acid sequence: CASGMGLLTDTQYF. The chain carries TRBV12-5 and TRBJ2-3, with 7 bases fitting TRBD2. J was trimmed by 2 bases and V by 5 bases; bases with no gene match: 4. CDR1 and CDR2 (germline): LGHNT, FRNRAP. The CDR3 is made up of 14 amino acids. The full variable domain, its missing parts supplied by reference TRBV12-5 and TRBJ2-3, is DARVTQTPRHKVTEMGQEVTMRCQPILGHNTVFWYRQTMMQGLELLAYFRNRAPLDDSGMPKDRFSAEMPDATLATLKIQPSEPRDSAVYFCASGMGLLTDTQYFGPGTRLTVL.

This clonotype was seen ten or more times. This rearrangement joins TRBV5-1 to TRBJ2-7; D not certain. Germline loops: CDR1 SGHRS, CDR2 YFSETQ. This CDR3 spans 11 amino acids. Trimming took off 4 bases at V and 6 bases at J, with 8 bases between the two ends. CDR3 amino acids: CASSGRGEQYF. The CDR3 DNA is TGCGCCAGCAGCGGCAGAGGCGAGCAGTACTTC.

At least ten counts were recorded for this clonotype. This chain joins TRBV28 and TRBJ2-5, with 9 positions matching TRBD1. In germline, CDR1 is MDHEN, CDR2 SYDVKM. The CDR3 length is 16 residues. V was clipped by 0 bases and J by 2 bases; unmatched bases: 4. As DNA, the CDR3 is TGTGCCAGCAGTTTATGGTCGACAGGGGGGCAAGAGACCCAGTACTTC. It yields the protein CASSLWSTGGQETQYF.

The chain has TRBV30 and TRBJ2-7, with D hard to call. Trimming took 4 bases from V and 2 from J, leaving 9 bases between them. This CDR3 spans 12 amino acids. The germline gives CDR1 GTSNPN, CDR2 SVGIG (reference sequence). CDR3 DNA sequence: TGTGCCTGGAATAGGGATCCCTACGAGCAGTACTTC. This encodes CAWNRDPYEQYF.

This clonotype showed up many times. This could be a read error, since a much larger clone is one nucleotide away. CDR3 residues: CSAFGLAGGYNEQFF. Here the CDR3 DNA reads TGCAGTGCTTTCGGACTAGCGGGAGGCTACAATGAGCAGTTCTTC. The chain links TRBV20-1 to TRBJ2-1, with TRBD2 matching 14 bases. The J segment lost 3 bases and the V segment lost 5 bases, leaving 3 bases of the junction unmatched. CDR1 is DFQATT, CDR2 SNEGSKA, per germline (reference sequence). This CDR3 has 15 amino acids.

Of note for this clonotype: With only one base between it and a far larger clone, this is likely a read error. The chain is built from TRBV11-3 and TRBJ1-6, with 7 positions matching TRBD1. The J call may be faulty, since TRBJ1-1 better matches the DNA end. Per germline, CDR1 SGHNT and CDR2 YENEEA. This CDR3 is 13 amino acids long. The CDR3 sequence is CASTQKEGGRAFF. In nucleotides, the CDR3 is TGTGCCAGCACTCAAAAGGAAGGGGGCAGAGCTTTCTTT.

CDR3 in amino acids: CSVEQTADTQYF. The DNA for the CDR3 is TGCAGCGTTGAGCAGACTGCGGATACGCAGTATTTT. This chain connects TRBV29-1 to TRBJ2-3, with D uncertain. Germline loops: CDR1 SQVTM, CDR2 ANQGSEA. The CDR3 has 12 residues. Trimming cost V 3 bases and J 6 bases, with 10 bases left between them.

The sample holds many counts of this clonotype. The V gene is TRBV6-5, the J gene TRBJ1-1, with a weak D call TRBD1 (6 bases). V lost 2 bases to trimming and J lost 1 base, with 11 bases between them. The V gene's germline CDR1 is MNHEY and CDR2 SVGAGI. There are 15 residues in the CDR3. DNA of the CDR3: TGTGCCAGCAGTTACCGGGGGGCACGGAACACTGAAGCTTTCTTT. Its protein is CASSYRGARNTEAFF.

The J gene is TRBJ2-5, the V gene TRBV7-2; maybe TRBD2 (6 bases). Germline V gene data show CDR1 as SGHTA and CDR2 as FQGNSA. The CDR3 runs to 16 residues. Trimming left V 3 bases short and J 4 bases short, with 18 bases between. The CDR3 loop is CASSFFSPRAGETQYF. CDR3 in DNA: TGTGCCAGCAGCTTTTTTTCTCCGCGAGCGGGAGAGACCCAGTACTTC.

J is TRBJ1-5 and V is TRBV6-9; D gene unclear. The germline V gene encodes CDR1 MNHGY and CDR2 SVAAGI. Trimming left V 6 bases short and J 8 bases short, with 20 bases between. The CDR3 contains 15 residues. The CDR3 region is CASSYSKGLDKPQHF. CDR3 sequence (DNA): TGTGCCAGCAGCTACTCGAAAGGTCTCGATAAGCCCCAGCATTTT.

The V call is TRBV28, the J call TRBJ2-1; 11 bases match TRBD1. Trimming took 2 bases from V and 3 from J; bases not matched to a gene: 0. The CDR3 is 15 residues long. Per germline, CDR1 MDHEN and CDR2 SYDVKM. CDR3 coding DNA: TGTGCCAGCAGTTTAGGGACAGGGGGCTACAATGAGCAGTTCTTC. It specifies CASSLGTGGYNEQFF.

This clonotype was recorded many times. The chain links TRBV7-2 to TRBJ2-5; 8 nucleotides agree with TRBD2. The trim removed 1 base at V and 6 bases at J, leaving 16 bases unmatched. CDR1 is SGHTA and CDR2 is FQGNSA in the germline V gene. This CDR3 has 18 residues. CDR3 bases: TGTGCCAGCAGCTTAGGCCGGGAGGGCCTTTTGGCGGTCCAGACCCAGTACTTC. This encodes CASSLGREGLLAVQTQYF.

This clonotype occurred many times. This CDR3 reads CASSLFGTGRETQYF. The CDR3 DNA is TGCGCCAGCAGCTTGTTCGGGACAGGGCGAGAGACCCAGTACTTC. This chain uses TRBV5-1 with TRBJ2-5; TRBD1 matches 9 bases. Germline trimming cut 1 base from V and 4 bases from J; bases unmatched to any gene: 5. Germline V gene lookup returns CDR1 SGHRS and CDR2 YFSETQ. The CDR3 loop spans 15 amino acids.

This clonotype was detected ten times or more. This chain connects TRBV2 to TRBJ2-2, with 9 bases that match TRBD2. J was trimmed by 6 bases and V by 2 bases; bases with no gene match: 7. Looked up from germline, CDR1 is SNHLY and CDR2 is FYNNEI. The CDR3 has 16 amino acids. DNA for the CDR3: TGTGCCAGCAGTGAAACGGCTAGCGGGACGGCCGGGGAGCTGTTTTTT. Amino acids: CASSETASGTAGELFF.

For this clonotype: A far larger clone is only one base removed, so a read error is likely. This rearrangement joins TRBV5-8 to TRBJ2-5; D gene ambiguous. The J call may not be correct, given that the DNA end is closer to TRBJ2-1. CDR3 length: 13 residues. Germline CDR1 reads SGHTS; CDR2 reads YDEGEE. The DNA for the CDR3 is TGTGCCAGCAGCTTGTGCAGATACAATGAGCAGTTCTTC. Amino acids: CASSLCRYNEQFF.